The subject of this entry is one T cell receptor beta chain. One junction end does not reproduce the germline sequence, and a read error may be involved. Per the original data handling: The assay estimated nucleated cells by amplifying reference gene primers. The repertoire was sequenced with immunoSEQ multiplex PCR; TCRdb's copy has only in-frame clones and lacks some. V, J and clone size are those of that table, while D and trimming were read from the DNA. The table includes around 99,000 clones, approximately 85% detected once. Per the germline V gene, CDR1 is SGHRS and CDR2 is YFSETQ. CDR3 length equals 14 residues. The data were taken from a study of blood T cell repertoires in COVID-19. In the study overall: Sites in the United States, Italy and Spain provided acute and convalescent COVID-19 samples. Nucleic acid was either cDNA or gDNA, and it came from T cells, B-cell-depleted T cells, or PBMCs.

The source is an elderly woman with active or convalescent COVID-19. The chain has TRBV5-1 and TRBJ2-7; D remains unclear. Sequencing was carried out using peripheral blood. The CDR3 region has the DNA TGTGCCAGCAGCTTAGACGGTCAGGTCTACGAGCAGTACTTC. Encoded protein: CASSLDGQVYEQYF. Together with reference TRBV5-1 and TRBJ2-7, the CDR3 gives the full variable domain: KAGVTQTPRYLIKTRGQQVTLSCSPISGHRSVSWYQQTPGQGLQFLFEYFSETQRNKGNFPGRFSGRQFSNSRSEMNVSTLELGDSALYLCASSLDGQVYEQYFGPGTRLTVT.